The 7 T cell receptor beta chains below come from one sample, sequenced in a study of shared clonotypes between healthy human individuals (dated by TCRdb to between 2020 and 2021). Library construction relied on the immunoSEQ multiplex PCR assay. TCRdb mirrors the immuneACCESS table, restricted to in-frame sequences. Some clones are absent from its copies; in checked studies, under half trace to an unresolved V gene, and the reason for the others is unknown. The sample data list under 550,000 clones, and less than 96% of these were observed just once. About 0.064% of the sample comes from the top ten. The sequenced sample was naive CD4+ T cells sorted from blood. In light of the paper, this sample's cell subset or site label describes: CD45RA+ positively selected. The receptor source for this set is a woman in her twenties or thirties in good health.

The chain's CDR3 is CASSLGGPYEQYF. The DNA of the CDR3 is TGTGCCAGCAGCTTAGGGGGTCCCTACGAGCAGTACTTC. The chain couples TRBV11-2 to TRBJ2-7; D is unclear. Deletions cut 1 base from V and 2 bases from J, with 6 bases between. The germline gives CDR1 SGHAT, CDR2 FQNNGV. CDR3 size: 13 residues.

V is TRBV7-9 and J is TRBJ2-2, with D tentatively TRBD2 (5 bases). Trimming stripped 1 base from V and 3 bases from J, with 12 bases between. The germline V gene encodes CDR1 SEHNR and CDR2 FQNEAQ (reference sequence). The CDR3 is 16 amino acids. The CDR3 is CASSLVPASYTGELFF. The CDR3, as DNA: TGTGCCAGCAGCTTAGTTCCAGCTAGCTACACCGGGGAGCTGTTTTTT.

V gene TRBV5-1 combines with J gene TRBJ1-1, with TRBD1 identical over 9 bases. Germline values: CDR1 SGHRS, CDR2 YFSETQ. CDR3 length equals 15 residues. Unmatched junction bases numbered 6, after V lost 6 bases and J lost 0 bases. The CDR3 reads CASKQGASLNTEAFF. The CDR3 DNA follows: TGCGCCAGCAAACAGGGGGCCTCCTTGAACACTGAAGCTTTCTTT. Full variable domain (remainder filled in from reference TRBV5-1 and TRBJ1-1): KAGVTQTPRYLIKTRGQQVTLSCSPISGHRSVSWYQQTPGQGLQFLFEYFSETQRNKGNFPGRFSGRQFSNSRSEMNVSTLELGDSALYLCASKQGASLNTEAFFGQGTRLTVV.

The chain couples TRBV10-1 to TRBJ2-2, with a weak D call TRBD1 (6 bases). In germline, CDR1 is WNHNN, CDR2 SYGVQD (reference sequence). Between the trimmed V and J ends, which lost 7 bases and 7 bases, there was a span of 13 bases. There are 13 residues in the CDR3. The CDR3 here is CASNRVNGGELFF. The CDR3 region has the DNA TGCGCCAGCAACAGGGTGAACGGCGGGGAGCTGTTTTTT.

J is TRBJ2-1 and V is TRBV9, with 10 bases identical to TRBD1. V lost 3 bases, J lost 2 bases, and 11 bases stayed unmatched. Per germline, CDR1 SGDLS and CDR2 YYNGEE. The CDR3 contains 18 residues. This CDR3 reads CASSATGGLARAYNEQFF. CDR3 coding DNA: TGTGCCAGCAGCGCGACAGGGGGCCTGGCGAGAGCCTACAATGAGCAGTTCTTC.

This clone was seen only once. The CDR3 DNA reads as TGTGCCAGCAGCTTCGAAGCGGGAGGAGAGCAGTTCTTC. It codes for CASSFEAGGEQFF. The V and J genes are TRBV11-2 and TRBJ2-1; 9 bases are a match to TRBD2. Germline CDR1 is SGHAT and CDR2 is FQNNGV. J was trimmed by 10 bases and V by 3 bases; bases with no gene match: 4. The CDR3 has 13 residues.

This sequence joins TRBV2 and TRBJ1-2, with TRBD1 as a possible D gene (5 bases). The CDR3 covers 13 residues. CDR1 and CDR2 (germline): SNHLY, FYNNEI. The V end was cut by 3 bases, the J end by 2 bases, with 7 bases between. The CDR3 DNA reads as TGTGCCAGCAGTGAGGGGGAAAACTATGGCTACACCTTC. Residues: CASSEGENYGYTF.